The 10 T cell receptor beta chains below come from one sample, sequenced in a study of cytomegalovirus exposure and HLA in healthy donors. A multiplex PCR was run with 60 Vbeta primers and 13 Jbeta primers. TCRdb's copy holds only in-frame clones and misses some; the assay was immunoSEQ multiplex PCR. The table records 200,000 to 250,000 clones, just under 85% of them present only once. Sequences were obtained from PBMCs. These receptors were collected from a woman aged 40 to 50 in good health and CMV-seronegative.

The chain uses TRBV4-1 and TRBJ2-7; D may be TRBD1 (5 bases). This CDR3 region has 15 residues. Trimming shortened V by 0 bases and J by 2 bases, and 11 bases separated the two germline ends. Germline values: CDR1 MGHRA, CDR2 YSYEKL. The CDR3 DNA is TGCGCCAGCAGCCAAGATTCGGCAGGGACCTACGAGCAGTACTTC. Translation gives CASSQDSAGTYEQYF.

To note about this clone: An end of the junction does not agree with germline; a read error may underlie this. The chain is built from TRBV7-9 and TRBJ1-3, with 11 bases identical to TRBD1. Looked up from germline, CDR1 is SEHNR and CDR2 is FQNEAQ (reference sequence). The CDR3 is 16 amino acids. In DNA, the CDR3 is TGTTCCAGCAGGGATCGATGGACAGGGGGCAGAAACACCATATATTTT. Translated: CSSRDRWTGGRNTIYF.

This clone was counted a single time. The junction differs from germline at one of its ends, possibly a read error. Other nucleotide sequences in the sample specify the same CDR3. CDR3 in DNA: TGCGCCAGCAGATTGGGTAGGGGTTCACCCCTCCACTTT. Translation gives CASRLGRGSPLHF. The rearrangement uses TRBV5-1 and TRBJ1-6; D possibly corresponds to TRBD1 (5 bases). The CDR3 is 13 amino acids. Germline V gene data show CDR1 as SGHRS and CDR2 as YFSETQ. Based on the CDR3 plus reference TRBV5-1 and TRBJ1-6, the full variable domain is KAGVTQTPRYLIKTRGQQVTLSCSPISGHRSVSWYQQTPGQGLQFLFEYFSETQRNKGNFPGRFSGRQFSNSRSEMNVSTLELGDSALYLCASRLGRGSPLHFGNGTRLTVT.

The J gene is TRBJ2-1, the V gene TRBV28, with 14 bases fitting TRBD2. This CDR3 comprises 21 residues. The germline CDR1 and CDR2 sequences are MDHEN and SYDVKM. The junction had 13 bases not matched to a gene; V was cut back by 3 bases and J by 0 bases. The CDR3 DNA reads as TGTGCCAGCAGTTTGGGACAGTTCAGGACTAGCGGGGGGAGCTCCTACAATGAGCAGTTCTTC. Translated, it gives CASSLGQFRTSGGSSYNEQFF.

This sequence joins TRBV7-2 and TRBJ2-1, with 11 positions matching TRBD2. After removal of 1 base from V and 6 bases from J, the junction contained 8 bases not matched to a gene. The CDR3 loop spans 17 amino acids. The V gene's germline CDR1 is SGHTA and CDR2 FQGNSA. CDR3 coding DNA: TGTGCCAGCAGCTTAGGGCGACTAGCGGGGTTCATCAATGAGCAGTTCTTC. It specifies CASSLGRLAGFINEQFF.

This clone appeared a single time. The chain couples TRBV9 to TRBJ1-1; the D gene is possibly TRBD1 (6 bases). The CDR3 runs 13 residues. V was pared by 2 bases and J by 8 bases, with 13 bases between. CDR1 and CDR2 (germline): SGDLS, YYNGEE. The CDR3: CASSVDLDREAFF. The CDR3 coding sequence is TGTGCCAGCAGCGTGGACCTGGACAGAGAAGCTTTCTTT.

V gene TRBV25-1 combines with J gene TRBJ1-6; D unclear. The germline V gene encodes CDR1 MGHDK and CDR2 SYGVNS. Trimming removed 1 base from V and 10 bases from J, with 14 bases in between. The length of the CDR3 is 15 residues. In DNA, the CDR3 is TGTGCCAGCAGTGAATTGGACGGCGCGGGGTCACCCCTCCACTTT. Amino acids: CASSELDGAGSPLHF.

This chain links TRBV4-1 with TRBJ2-3, with unresolved D. CDR3 length: 12 amino acids. Trimming took 4 bases from V and 6 from J, leaving 8 bases between them. CDR1 MGHRA and CDR2 YSYEKL come from the germline V gene. CDR3 sequence reads: CASSLGDDTQYF. The CDR3 DNA reads TGCGCCAGCAGCCTAGGAGACGATACGCAGTATTTT.

The gene calls are TRBV30 and TRBJ2-7, with D perhaps matching TRBD1 (8 bases). The CDR3 covers 13 residues. CDR1 is GTSNPN, CDR2 SVGIG, per germline (reference sequence). Deletions cut 0 bases from V and 12 bases from J, with 18 bases between. DNA for the CDR3: TGTGCCTGGAGTGTACGGGGGGACAGGTATTTGTACTTC. Translation: CAWSVRGDRYLYF.

V usage is TRBV29-1 and J usage is TRBJ2-7, with a tentative D call TRBD2 (5 bases). The germline CDR1 and CDR2 sequences are SQVTM and ANQGSEA. The CDR3 covers 12 residues. The V end lost 0 bases, the J end lost 6 bases, and 9 bases lay between the germline ends. The CDR3 loop is CSVEEGAAEQYF. CDR3 bases: TGCAGCGTTGAAGAGGGAGCCGCCGAGCAGTACTTC.